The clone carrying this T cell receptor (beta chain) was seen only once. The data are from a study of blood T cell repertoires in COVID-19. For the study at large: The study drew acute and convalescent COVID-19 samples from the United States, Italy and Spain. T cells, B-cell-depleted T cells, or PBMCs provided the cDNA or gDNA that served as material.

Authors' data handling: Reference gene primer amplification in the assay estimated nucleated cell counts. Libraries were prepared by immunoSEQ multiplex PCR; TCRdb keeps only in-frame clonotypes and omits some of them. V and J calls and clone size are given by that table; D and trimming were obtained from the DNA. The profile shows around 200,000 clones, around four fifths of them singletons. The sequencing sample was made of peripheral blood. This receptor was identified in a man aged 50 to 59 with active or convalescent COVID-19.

The CDR3 is CASSLGDRSNSPLHF. For the CDR3, the DNA is TGCGCCAGCAGCCTGGGGGACAGGAGTAATTCACCCCTCCACTTT. The rearrangement uses TRBV5-1 and TRBJ1-6; 8 bases are a match to TRBD1. The CDR3 covers 15 residues. After removal of 4 bases from V and 6 bases from J, the junction contained 6 bases not matched to a gene. The V gene's germline CDR1 is SGHRS and CDR2 YFSETQ.